Sequencing of this T cell receptor beta chain was carried out in a study of T cells in Graves' hyperthyroidism and ophthalmopathy. The CDR3 regions of TCR beta were amplified from RNA transcripts. First-round RT-PCR with HTBI primers amplified the TCR CDR3 region. One entry per CDR3 protein, called by TCRdb with MiXCR from the multiplex PCR reads. The repertoire holds under 450,000 distinct CDR3 sequences, with 15% to 17% as singletons. Stable Graves' hyperthyroidism meant no ophthalmopathy progression within 18 months. Based on clinical symptoms, serum thyroxine and TRAb, thyroid ultrasound and orbital computed tomography, diagnoses were reached. The CDR3 sequence is 15 residues long. Looked up from germline, CDR1 is SEHNR and CDR2 is FQNEAQ (reference sequence). The V and J ends lost 5 bases and 3 bases, in that order; junction bases with no gene match: 5.

The receptor was derived from a woman in her late teens or twenties with Graves' hyperthyroidism. Sequencing used blood. The chain has TRBV7-9 and TRBJ2-5; 11 bases map to TRBD1. The CDR3 coding sequence is TGTGCCAGCAGCGCCGGGACAGGGGGGGAAGAGACCCAGTACTTC. Translating gives CASSAGTGGEETQYF. Combining the CDR3 with reference TRBV7-9 and TRBJ2-5 gives the whole variable domain DTGVSQNPRHKITKRGQNVTFRCDPISEHNRLYWYRQTLGQGPEFLTYFQNEAQLEKSRLLSDRFSAERPKGSFSTLEIQRTEQGDSAMYLCASSAGTGGEETQYFGPGTRLLVL.